The 18 T cell receptor beta chains given below trace back to one sample, sequenced in a study of blood T cell repertoires in COVID-19. Clones were read by immunoSEQ multiplex PCR, and TCRdb kept only the in-frame ones, dropping some. There are roughly 250,000 clones in the sample; under 95% occur only once, and 2% to 2.5% lies in the top ten. What was sequenced was PBMCs or T cells enriched from blood (not recorded which). All receptors come from a woman aged 40 to 50 with acute COVID-19.

The chain recombines TRBV9 with TRBJ2-5; 11 nucleotides line up with TRBD2. Trimming took 1 base from V and 2 from J; bases not matched to a gene: 7. Looked up from germline, CDR1 is SGDLS and CDR2 is YYNGEE. This CDR3 has 17 residues. This CDR3 reads CASSVSSGGSKQETQYF. Written as DNA, the CDR3 is TGTGCCAGCAGCGTATCTAGCGGGGGGTCCAAACAAGAGACCCAGTACTTC.

This chain joins TRBV27 and TRBJ1-6; D is unclear. Germline V lookup: CDR1 MNHEY, CDR2 SMNVEV (reference sequence). There are 16 residues in the CDR3. Trimming left V 0 bases short and J 6 bases short, with 12 bases between. The CDR3 region has the DNA TGTGCCAGCAGTTTATCGTGGGTAGGGAGTAATTCACCCCTCCACTTT. It yields the protein CASSLSWVGSNSPLHF.

This clone was seen a handful of times. The chain joins TRBV10-3 to TRBJ2-1; 7 bases match TRBD1. Germline values: CDR1 ENHRY, CDR2 SYGVKD. V shed 1 base, J shed 8 bases, and the junction held 11 bases outside the gene matches. The CDR3 extends over 16 amino acids. The CDR3 DNA reads TGTGCCATCAGTGAGTTTATGGGACAGTCTGGGCATGAGCAGTTCTTC. This sequence encodes CAISEFMGQSGHEQFF.

This chain links TRBV3-1 (or the pseudogene TRBV3-2) with TRBJ2-3; the D is unclear. Trimming stripped 3 bases from V and 2 bases from J, with 6 bases between. The CDR3 is made up of 13 amino acids. Germline values: CDR1 LGHDT, CDR2 YNNKEL (reference sequence). This CDR3 is CASSHQDTDTQYF. In DNA form, the CDR3 reads TGTGCCAGCAGCCACCAGGACACAGATACGCAGTATTTT.

V gene TRBV13 combines with J gene TRBJ1-6; 7 nucleotides align to TRBD1. V dropped 3 bases and J dropped 4; count of bases not matched to a gene: 6. The CDR3 is 16 residues long. Germline CDR1 is PRHDT and CDR2 is FYEKMQ (reference sequence). This CDR3 reads CASSFGTEGYNSPLHF. CDR3 DNA sequence: TGTGCCAGCAGCTTCGGGACAGAAGGGTATAATTCACCCCTCCACTTT.

This chain connects TRBV5-1 to TRBJ1-2; D ambiguous. V was clipped by 3 bases and J by 2 bases, with 20 bases between them. This CDR3 has 17 residues. The germline CDR1 and CDR2 sequences are SGHRS and YFSETQ. Written as DNA, the CDR3 is TGCGCCAGCAGCTGGACCAACAGAGTCGGGGAAAACTATGGCTACACCTTC. This gives the protein CASSWTNRVGENYGYTF.

This clone was observed a single time. This chain joins TRBV15 and TRBJ1-5; the D gene is possibly TRBD1 (5 bases). This CDR3 is built from 15 residues. Germline V gene data show CDR1 as LNHNV and CDR2 as YYDKDF (reference sequence). Trimming took off 0 bases at V and 9 bases at J, with 15 bases between the two ends. CDR3 sequence (DNA): TGTGCCACCAGCAGAGATCGTGGGGCTTCGAGGCCCCAGCATTTT. This translates into CATSRDRGASRPQHF.

This clone has only a few counts. Other DNA sequences in the same sample also yield this CDR3. The gene calls are TRBV4-2 and TRBJ1-6; 7 bases align to TRBD1. This CDR3 has 12 residues. V lost 1 base, J lost 18 bases, and 6 bases stayed unmatched. The germline gives CDR1 LGHNA, CDR2 YNFKEQ. Here the CDR3 DNA reads TGTGCCAGCAGCCAAGTAGGGGGCCAACCCCACTTT. It translates to CASSQVGGQPHF.

The rearrangement uses TRBV7-2 and TRBJ1-1; 7 nucleotides agree with TRBD1. The V gene's germline CDR1 is SGHTA and CDR2 FQGNSA. The CDR3 covers 14 residues. V gave up 5 bases and J gave up 1 base; unmatched junction bases: 4. The CDR3 loop reads CASSPQGGNTEAFF. The CDR3 nucleotides are TGTGCCAGCAGCCCTCAGGGGGGGAACACTGAAGCTTTCTTT.

The genes are TRBV18 and TRBJ1-4, with 7 bases matching TRBD1. V shed 2 bases, J shed 6 bases, and the junction held 3 bases outside the gene matches. The germline V gene encodes CDR1 KGHSH and CDR2 LQKENI. CDR3 length: 14 amino acids. The CDR3 region has the DNA TGTGCCAGCTCACCAGAGGGGGCGGATGAAAAACTGTTTTTT. This sequence encodes CASSPEGADEKLFF.

This sequence joins TRBV6-1 and TRBJ1-6; D unclear. The ends were cut back, 2 bases at V and 0 bases at J, with 14 bases in the middle. CDR1 is MNHNS and CDR2 is SASEGT in the germline V gene. The CDR3 is 18 residues long. In nucleotides, the CDR3 is TGTGCCAGCAGTGAACATCTGAGATCGAGCTCCTATAATTCACCCCTCCACTTT. Its translation is CASSEHLRSSSYNSPLHF.

The chain employs TRBV4-1 and TRBJ1-1, with TRBD1 as a possible D gene (6 bases). CDR1 MGHRA and CDR2 YSYEKL come from the germline V gene. V gave up 0 bases and J gave up 5 bases, with 13 bases separating them. The CDR3 sequence is 15 residues long. CDR3 nucleotide sequence: TGCGCCAGCAGCCAAGATAAGTGGCAGGGGACTGAAGCTTTCTTT. It codes for CASSQDKWQGTEAFF.

This chain uses TRBV6-1 with TRBJ1-3, with 8 bases that match TRBD1. Trimming at V came to 4 bases and at J to 4 bases, leaving 9 bases not matched to a gene. Germline V gene lookup returns CDR1 MNHNS and CDR2 SASEGT. The CDR3 covers 16 residues. The CDR3 coding sequence is TGTGCCAGCAGTGTTAGGCAGGGGGCGTTGGGAAACACCATATATTTT. This codes for CASSVRQGALGNTIYF.

The chain employs TRBV7-9 and TRBJ2-1, with 7 positions matching TRBD1. The J segment lost 2 bases and the V segment lost 1 base, leaving 14 bases of the junction unmatched. This CDR3 region has 19 residues. CDR1 and CDR2 (germline): SEHNR, FQNEAQ (reference sequence). CDR3 amino acids: CASSLGGYRQGLTYNEQFF. For the CDR3, the DNA is TGTGCCAGCAGCTTAGGGGGTTATCGACAGGGTCTAACCTACAATGAGCAGTTCTTC.

The chain is built from TRBV19 and TRBJ1-6; 9 bases match TRBD1. Germline assignment: CDR1 LNHDA and CDR2 SQIVND (reference sequence). There are 17 residues in the CDR3. V dropped 1 base and J dropped 10; count of bases not matched to a gene: 11. CDR3 sequence (DNA): TGTGCCAGTAGTATAGTACCGGACAGGGGTTTGTGGTCACCCCTCCACTTT. Translation gives CASSIVPDRGLWSPLHF.

The chain carries TRBV6-5 and TRBJ1-2; D not resolved. CDR3 length: 13 residues. The ends were cut back, 6 bases at V and 5 bases at J, with 13 bases in the middle. Germline CDR1 MNHEY, CDR2 SVGAGI. The CDR3 nucleotides read TGTGCCAGCAGCAGTGAGGTCGGGTATGGCTACACCTTC. Amino acids: CASSSEVGYGYTF.

J is TRBJ2-3 and V is TRBV11-3, with TRBD2 matching 8 bases. The CDR3 length is 16 residues. The V and J ends lost 5 bases and 1 base, in that order; junction bases with no gene match: 8. Per germline, CDR1 SGHNT and CDR2 YENEEA. CDR3 in DNA: TGTGCCAGCAGCCCGGGAGGGAAGACTCGCACAGATACGCAGTATTTT. Protein product: CASSPGGKTRTDTQYF.

The chain employs TRBV10-3 and TRBJ2-5; TRBD2 aligns across 8 bases. The CDR3 length is 17 residues. Germline V gene sequence: CDR1 ENHRY, CDR2 SYGVKD. J gave up 0 bases and V 3 bases, and 9 bases lay outside the gene matches. The CDR3 sequence: CAISDLREGHHQETQYF. The DNA for the CDR3 is TGTGCCATCAGTGATCTCCGGGAGGGCCATCACCAAGAGACCCAGTACTTC.